The present T cell receptor (beta chain) was sequenced within a study of CD4 T cells in relation to SARS-CoV-2 and coronaviruses. Overall study context: The negative reference was HIV-1 Nef peptide pool or peptide-free culture.

Using immunoSEQ multiplex PCR, the repertoire was profiled, and TCRdb retains in-frame clones only, with some absent. Here the sample spans roughly 25,000 clones, less than 75% being singletons. Unexposed donor CD4+ T cells date from about 2011-2018, before the COVID-19 pandemic. The cells were cultured for approximately ten days before CD4+ T cells were isolated. Comments on this clone: What it recognizes is unknown.

V lost 9 bases, J lost 8 bases, and 16 bases lay in between. CDR1 MDHEN and CDR2 SYDVKM come from the germline V gene. The CDR3 covers 13 residues. Sequenced sample: CD4+ T cells from PBMCs, cultured in vitro. This clonotype originated in a human donor in good health. The V call is TRBV28, the J call TRBJ1-4; D may be TRBD1 (5 bases). For the CDR3, the DNA is TGTGCCAGTATTGCAGGGTCTCGGGAAAAACTGTTTTTT. Translation: CASIAGSREKLFF.